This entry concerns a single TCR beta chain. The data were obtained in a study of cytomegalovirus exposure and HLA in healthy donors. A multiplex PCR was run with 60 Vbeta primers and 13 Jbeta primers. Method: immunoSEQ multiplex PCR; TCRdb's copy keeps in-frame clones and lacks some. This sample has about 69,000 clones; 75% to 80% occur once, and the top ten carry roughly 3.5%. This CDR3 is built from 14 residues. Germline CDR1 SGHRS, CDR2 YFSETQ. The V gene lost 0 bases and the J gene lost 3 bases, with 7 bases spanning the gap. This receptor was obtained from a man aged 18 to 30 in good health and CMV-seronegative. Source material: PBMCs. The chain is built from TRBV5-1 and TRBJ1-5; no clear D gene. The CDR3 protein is CASSLDSFNQPQHF. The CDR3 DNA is TGCGCCAGCAGCTTGGATAGCTTCAATCAGCCCCAGCATTTT.